The clone carrying this TCR beta chain was detected only a few times. A second about 6 to 11 cycle PCR used barcoded and J-beta primers. TCRdb fed the 5' RACE reads into MiXCR, producing one record per CDR3 protein. The repertoire holds roughly 800,000 distinct CDR3 sequences, with around 25% as singletons. This sample was included in a study of blood T cells in healthy people across ages. These data were also reused for a study on T cells of mothers and their children. That paper notes: The yield was over 9 million TCR beta CDR3 reads from each mother and a few million from each child.

The sequenced sample consisted of blood. This sequence was found in a boy between 10 and 17 years old in good health.

This chain's CDR3 is CASSQDRVTNEKLFF. In DNA, the CDR3 is TGCGCCAGCAGCCAAGATCGGGTTACTAATGAAAAACTGTTTTTT. The chain is built from TRBV4-3 and TRBJ1-4, with D unclear. Germline CDR1 LGHNA, CDR2 YSLEER. Trimming removed 0 bases from V and 2 bases from J, with 7 bases in between. The CDR3 consists of 15 residues.